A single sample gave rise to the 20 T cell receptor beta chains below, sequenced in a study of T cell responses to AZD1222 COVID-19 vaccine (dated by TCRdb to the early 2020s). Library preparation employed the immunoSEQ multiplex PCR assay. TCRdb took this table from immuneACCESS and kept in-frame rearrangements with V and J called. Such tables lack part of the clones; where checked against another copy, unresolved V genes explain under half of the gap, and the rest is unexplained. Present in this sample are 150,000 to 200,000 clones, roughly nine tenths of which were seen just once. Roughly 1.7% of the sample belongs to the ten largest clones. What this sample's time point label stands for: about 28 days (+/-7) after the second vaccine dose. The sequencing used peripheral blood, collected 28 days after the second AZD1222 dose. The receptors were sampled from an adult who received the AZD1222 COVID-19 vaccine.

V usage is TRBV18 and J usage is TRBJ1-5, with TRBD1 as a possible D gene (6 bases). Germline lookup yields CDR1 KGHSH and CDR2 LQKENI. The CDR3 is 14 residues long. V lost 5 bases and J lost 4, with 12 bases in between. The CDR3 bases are TGTGCCAGCTCAGGACAGTTCGGTAATCAGCCCCAGCATTTT. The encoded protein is CASSGQFGNQPQHF.

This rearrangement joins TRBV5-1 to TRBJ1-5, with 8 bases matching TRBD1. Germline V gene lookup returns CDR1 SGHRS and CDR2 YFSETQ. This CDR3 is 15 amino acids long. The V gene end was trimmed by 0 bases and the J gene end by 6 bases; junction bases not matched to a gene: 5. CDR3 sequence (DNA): TGCGCCAGCAGCTTGGTCCCAGGGGGCGGTCAGCCCCAGCATTTT. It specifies CASSLVPGGGQPQHF.

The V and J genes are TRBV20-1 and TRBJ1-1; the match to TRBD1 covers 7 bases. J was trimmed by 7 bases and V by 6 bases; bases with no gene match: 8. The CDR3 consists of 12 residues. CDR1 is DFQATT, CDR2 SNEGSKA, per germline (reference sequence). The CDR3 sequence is CSASDRVREAFF. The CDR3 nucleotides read TGCAGTGCAAGTGACAGGGTCCGTGAAGCTTTCTTT.

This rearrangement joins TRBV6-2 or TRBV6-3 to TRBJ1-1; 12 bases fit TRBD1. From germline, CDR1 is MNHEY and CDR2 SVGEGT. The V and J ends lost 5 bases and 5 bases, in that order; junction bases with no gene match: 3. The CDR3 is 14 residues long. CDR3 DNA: TGTGCCAGCAGTCGGGACAGGGGGCGAACTGAAGCTTTCTTT. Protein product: CASSRDRGRTEAFF.

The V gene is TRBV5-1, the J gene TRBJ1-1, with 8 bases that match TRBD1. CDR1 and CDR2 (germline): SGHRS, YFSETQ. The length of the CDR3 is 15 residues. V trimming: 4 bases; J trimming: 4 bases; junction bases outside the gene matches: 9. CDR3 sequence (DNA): TGCGCCAGCAGCACCCGACAGGGGCTGGGCACTGAAGCTTTCTTT. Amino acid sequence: CASSTRQGLGTEAFF. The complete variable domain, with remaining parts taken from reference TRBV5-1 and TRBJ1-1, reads KAGVTQTPRYLIKTRGQQVTLSCSPISGHRSVSWYQQTPGQGLQFLFEYFSETQRNKGNFPGRFSGRQFSNSRSEMNVSTLELGDSALYLCASSTRQGLGTEAFFGQGTRLTVV.

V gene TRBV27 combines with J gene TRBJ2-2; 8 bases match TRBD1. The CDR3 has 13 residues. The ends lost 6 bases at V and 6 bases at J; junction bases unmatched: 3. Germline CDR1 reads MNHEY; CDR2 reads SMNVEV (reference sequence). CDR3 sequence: CASRNRGAGELFF. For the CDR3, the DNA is TGTGCCAGCAGAAACAGGGGGGCCGGGGAGCTGTTTTTT.

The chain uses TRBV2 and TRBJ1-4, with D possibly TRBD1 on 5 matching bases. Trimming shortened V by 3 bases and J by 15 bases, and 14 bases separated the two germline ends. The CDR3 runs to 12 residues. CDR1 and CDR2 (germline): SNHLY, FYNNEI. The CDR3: CASSDLGRALFF. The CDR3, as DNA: TGTGCCAGCAGTGATCTGGGCAGGGCCTTGTTTTTT.

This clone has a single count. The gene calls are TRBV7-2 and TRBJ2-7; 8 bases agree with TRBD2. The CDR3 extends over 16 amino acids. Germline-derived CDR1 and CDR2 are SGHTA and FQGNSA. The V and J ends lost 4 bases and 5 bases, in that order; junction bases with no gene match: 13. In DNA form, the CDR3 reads TGTGCCAGCAGCTCATTTCCCGGGGGGGTTTTCAACGAGCAGTACTTC. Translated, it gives CASSSFPGGVFNEQYF.

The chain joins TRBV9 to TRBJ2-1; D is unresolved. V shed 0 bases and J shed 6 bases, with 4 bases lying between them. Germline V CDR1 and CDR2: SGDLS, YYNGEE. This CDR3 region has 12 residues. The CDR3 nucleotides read TGTGCCAGCAGCGTAGCTTTCAATGAGCAGTTCTTC. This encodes CASSVAFNEQFF.

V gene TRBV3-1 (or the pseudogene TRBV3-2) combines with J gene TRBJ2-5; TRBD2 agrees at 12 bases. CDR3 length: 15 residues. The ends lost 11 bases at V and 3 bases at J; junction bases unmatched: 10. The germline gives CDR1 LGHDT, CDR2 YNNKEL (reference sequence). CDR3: CASRGTSGRKETQYF. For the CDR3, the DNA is TGTGCCTCGAGGGGGACTAGCGGGCGAAAAGAGACCCAGTACTTC.

CDR3 residues: CASSLTANSPLHF. CDR3 DNA sequence: TGTGCCAGCAGTTTGACAGCCAATTCACCCCTCCACTTT. The chain couples TRBV12-3 or TRBV12-4 to TRBJ1-6, with a tentative D call TRBD1 (5 bases). This CDR3 has 13 residues. The V gene lost 3 bases and the J gene lost 7 bases, with 7 bases spanning the gap.

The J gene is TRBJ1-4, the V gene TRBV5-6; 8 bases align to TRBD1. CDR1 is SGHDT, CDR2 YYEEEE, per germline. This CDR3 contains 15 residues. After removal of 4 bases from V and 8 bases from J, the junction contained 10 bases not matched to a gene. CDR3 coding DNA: TGTGCCAGCAGCCGGACAGGGAAAGAAAAAGAAAAACTGTTTTTT. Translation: CASSRTGKEKEKLFF.

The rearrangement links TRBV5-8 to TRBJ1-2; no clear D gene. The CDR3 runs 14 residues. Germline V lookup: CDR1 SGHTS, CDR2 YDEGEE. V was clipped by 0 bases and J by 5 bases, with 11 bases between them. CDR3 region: CASSLGRRKYGYTF. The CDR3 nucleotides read TGTGCCAGCAGCTTGGGGCGGAGGAAGTATGGCTACACCTTC.

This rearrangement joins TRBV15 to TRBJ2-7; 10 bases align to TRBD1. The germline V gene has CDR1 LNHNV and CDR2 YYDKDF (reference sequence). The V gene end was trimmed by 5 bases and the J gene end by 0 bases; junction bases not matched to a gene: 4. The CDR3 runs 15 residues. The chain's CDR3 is CATSPRTGGSYEQYF. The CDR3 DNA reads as TGTGCCACCAGCCCCCGGACAGGGGGCTCCTACGAGCAGTACTTC. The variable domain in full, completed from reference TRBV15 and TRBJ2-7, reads DAMVIQNPRYQVTQFGKPVTLSCSQTLNHNVMYWYQQKSSQAPKLLFHYYDKDFNNEADTPDNFQSRRPNTSFCFLDIRSPGLGDTAMYLCATSPRTGGSYEQYFGPGTRLTVT.

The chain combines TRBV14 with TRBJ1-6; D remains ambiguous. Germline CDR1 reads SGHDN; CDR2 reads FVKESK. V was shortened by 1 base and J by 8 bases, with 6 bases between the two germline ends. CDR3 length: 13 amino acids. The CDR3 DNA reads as TGTGCCAGCAGCCAAGTATGGGATTCACCCCTCCACTTT. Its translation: CASSQVWDSPLHF.

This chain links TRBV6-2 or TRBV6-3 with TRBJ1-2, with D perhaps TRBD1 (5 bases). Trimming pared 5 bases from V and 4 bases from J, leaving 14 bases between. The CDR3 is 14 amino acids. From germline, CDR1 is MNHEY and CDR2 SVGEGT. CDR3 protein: CASSARGALYGYTF. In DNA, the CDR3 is TGTGCCAGCAGTGCAAGGGGAGCCCTCTATGGCTACACCTTC.

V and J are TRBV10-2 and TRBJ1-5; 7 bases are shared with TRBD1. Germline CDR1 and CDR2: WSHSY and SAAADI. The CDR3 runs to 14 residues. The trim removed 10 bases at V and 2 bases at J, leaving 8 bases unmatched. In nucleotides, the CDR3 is TGCGCCACCCGAAGGGGGCAGGGCAATCAGCCCCAGCATTTT. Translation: CATRRGQGNQPQHF.

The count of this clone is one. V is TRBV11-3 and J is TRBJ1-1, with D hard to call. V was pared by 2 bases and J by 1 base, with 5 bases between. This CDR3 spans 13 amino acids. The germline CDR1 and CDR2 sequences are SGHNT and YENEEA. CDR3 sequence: CASSLLGNTEAFF. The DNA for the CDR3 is TGTGCCAGCAGCTTATTAGGGAACACTGAAGCTTTCTTT. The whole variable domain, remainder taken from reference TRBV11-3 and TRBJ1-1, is EAGVVQSPRYKIIEKKQPVAFWCNPISGHNTLYWYLQNLGQGPELLIRYENEEAVDDSQLPKDRFSAERLKGVDSTLKIQPAELGDSAVYLCASSLLGNTEAFFGQGTRLTVV.

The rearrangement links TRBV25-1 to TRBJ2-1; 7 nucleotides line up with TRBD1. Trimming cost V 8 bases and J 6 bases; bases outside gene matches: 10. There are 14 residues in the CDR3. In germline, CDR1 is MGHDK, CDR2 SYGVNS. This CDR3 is CASGRGDSLNEQFF. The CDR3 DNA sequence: TGTGCCAGCGGACGTGGGGACAGCCTCAATGAGCAGTTCTTC. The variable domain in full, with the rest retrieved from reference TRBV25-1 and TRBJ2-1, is EADIYQTPRYLVIGTGKKITLECSQTMGHDKMYWYQQDPGMELHLIHYSYGVNSTEKGDLSSESTVSRIRTEHFPLTLESARPSHTSQYLCASGRGDSLNEQFFGPGTRLTVL.

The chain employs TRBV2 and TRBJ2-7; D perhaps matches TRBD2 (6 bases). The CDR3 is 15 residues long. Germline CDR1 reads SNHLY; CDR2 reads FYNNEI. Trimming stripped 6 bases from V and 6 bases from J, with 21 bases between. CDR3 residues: CASRENNQGGAEQYF. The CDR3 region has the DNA TGTGCCAGCAGGGAGAACAATCAGGGAGGAGCCGAGCAGTACTTC.